This T cell receptor (beta chain) is from a study of shared clonotypes between healthy human individuals. As for this clone: Antigen specificity is unknown.

The CDR3 sequence is 13 residues long. Germline CDR1 and CDR2: MDHEN and SYDVKM. V was pared by 8 bases and J by 2 bases, with 12 bases between. The authors ran the assay at deep level. Measured with immunoSEQ multiplex PCR; TCRdb has only the in-frame clones, and not every one. The sample has about 2 million clones, about 95% seen once. Study results and caveats: Expectations were that clonotype sharing among donors would be affected by sequencing depth.

CD45RO-negative cells were positively selected for CCR7, leaving out terminally differentiated effector memory CD45RA+ cells. The healthy adult donors were HIV-negative and reported no recent acute infections or vaccinations. The chain employs TRBV28 and TRBJ1-1; possibly TRBD1 for D (6 bases). This receptor was obtained from a young man in good health. The sequencing sample was made of naive CD8+ T cells sorted from blood. This chain's CDR3 is CASHVTGNTEAFF. The DNA of the CDR3 is TGTGCCAGCCATGTGACAGGCAACACTGAAGCTTTCTTT. The complete variable domain, with remaining parts taken from reference TRBV28 and TRBJ1-1, reads DVKVTQSSRYLVKRTGEKVFLECVQDMDHENMFWYRQDPGLGLRLIYFSYDVKMKEKGDIPEGYSVSREKKERFSLILESASTNQTSMYLCASHVTGNTEAFFGQGTRLTVV.